The 3 T cell receptor beta chains presented below share a single source sample, sequenced in a study of shared clonotypes between healthy human individuals. Some clones are missing from TCRdb's copy, which holds only in-frame ones; the method was immunoSEQ multiplex PCR. The sample lists 2 million to 2.5 million clones, 90% to 95% seen once, with 0.3% to 0.4% in the top ten. The sequencing sample was made of naive CD4+ T cells from PBMCs. The subset here: CD45RA+ positively selected. These receptors came from a man younger than 35 in good health. Some clones in this sample may be carry-over from other donors' samples.

The DNA of the CDR3 is TGTGCCAGCAGCTTAATGGGACAGGGCACCGGGGAGCTGTTTTTT. It is translated as CASSLMGQGTGELFF. The chain recombines TRBV11-2 with TRBJ2-2, with 9 bases lining up with TRBD1. The CDR3 spans 15 residues. CDR1 SGHAT and CDR2 FQNNGV come from the germline V gene. The J segment lost 4 bases and the V segment lost 2 bases, leaving 2 bases of the junction unmatched.

The gene calls are TRBV7-8 and TRBJ1-3; 10 bases agree with TRBD1. This CDR3 comprises 18 residues. V was clipped by 4 bases and J by 0 bases; unmatched bases: 9. The germline V gene has CDR1 SGHVS and CDR2 FQNEAQ. DNA of the CDR3: TGTGCCAGCAGCTACCGAGCGGGACAGGGGTTCTCTGGAAACACCATATATTTT. Amino acids: CASSYRAGQGFSGNTIYF.

About this clone: At the DNA level, this CDR3 is encoded by other sequences in the same sample as well. CDR3 in amino acids: CASSLLNEQFF. CDR3 sequence (DNA): TGTGCCAGCAGTTTACTCAATGAGCAGTTCTTC. This chain uses TRBV27 with TRBJ2-1; D ambiguous. Germline loops: CDR1 MNHEY, CDR2 SMNVEV (reference sequence). CDR3 length: 11 residues. The ends were cut back, 2 bases at V and 6 bases at J, with 2 bases in the middle.